What follows are 27 T cell receptor beta chains derived from one specimen sequenced in a study of blood T cell repertoires in COVID-19. Here immunoSEQ multiplex PCR was the method, and the copy in TCRdb shows in-frame clones only, minus some. Counted here are 300,000 to 500,000 clones, 88% occurring once; the ten biggest clones make up approximately 1%. The sequenced sample was PBMCs or T cells enriched from blood (not recorded which). The receptor set was obtained from a woman aged 30 to 39 with acute COVID-19.

Notes on this clone: The sample holds other DNA sequences that translate to the same CDR3. The chain has TRBV7-2 and TRBJ2-7; TRBD1 might be the D (5 bases). Germline V gene lookup returns CDR1 SGHTA and CDR2 FQGNSA. This CDR3 contains 12 residues. Trimming pared 2 bases from V and 4 bases from J, leaving 6 bases between. CDR3 loop: CASSLQGYEQYF. As DNA, the CDR3 is TGTGCCAGCAGCTTACAGGGATACGAGCAGTACTTC.

V is TRBV7-7 and J is TRBJ2-1; weak D call: TRBD1 (5 bases). Germline loops: CDR1 SSHAT, CDR2 FNYEAQ (reference sequence). Trimming cost V 5 bases and J 0 bases, with 17 bases left between them. The CDR3 totals 17 residues. This chain's CDR3 is CASSPTIRTTSYNEQFF. In DNA, the CDR3 is TGTGCCAGCAGCCCCACTATCAGGACAACCTCCTACAATGAGCAGTTCTTC.

The chain recombines TRBV7-2 with TRBJ1-1; 7 bases fit TRBD1. This CDR3 is built from 18 residues. V shed 1 base and J 5 bases; nucleotides not matched to a gene: 16. Germline CDR1 and CDR2: SGHTA and FQGNSA. The CDR3 protein is CASSLVGVGTGARTEAFF. CDR3 in DNA: TGTGCCAGCAGCTTAGTCGGTGTTGGAACAGGGGCGAGGACTGAAGCTTTCTTT. Full variable domain (rest looked up from reference TRBV7-2 and TRBJ1-1): GAGVSQSPSNKVTEKGKDVELRCDPISGHTALYWYRQSLGQGLEFLIYFQGNSAPDKSGLPSDRFSAERTGGSVSTLTIQRTQQEDSAVYLCASSLVGVGTGARTEAFFGQGTRLTVV.

This chain links TRBV7-9 with TRBJ1-5; D is possibly TRBD1 (5 bases). CDR1 and CDR2 (germline): SEHNR, FQNEAQ (reference sequence). The CDR3 consists of 15 residues. V gave up 5 bases and J gave up 1 base, with 12 bases separating them. In nucleotides, the CDR3 is TGTGCCAGCAGCACCGACAGAGGAAGCAATCAGCCCCAGCATTTT. It yields the protein CASSTDRGSNQPQHF.

This chain links TRBV29-1 with TRBJ2-7; 12 bases match TRBD1. The CDR3 totals 14 residues. Germline lookup yields CDR1 SQVTM and CDR2 ANQGSEA. Trimming at V came to 3 bases and at J to 3 bases, leaving 3 bases not matched to a gene. CDR3 coding DNA: TGCAGCGTTGACGGGACAGGGGGCAGCTACGAGCAGTACTTC. It specifies CSVDGTGGSYEQYF.

The chain is built from TRBV7-9 and TRBJ1-2; no firm D call. Germline CDR1 is SEHNR and CDR2 is FQNEAQ (reference sequence). The CDR3 is made up of 14 amino acids. V was trimmed by 0 bases and J by 6 bases, leaving 11 bases between them. CDR3 region: CASSLAGRWDGYTF. CDR3 coding DNA: TGTGCCAGCAGCTTAGCAGGGAGGTGGGATGGCTACACCTTC.

The chain combines TRBV9 with TRBJ1-6; 10 bases line up with TRBD1. With V trimmed by 3 bases and J by 5 bases, 8 bases remained unmatched. The CDR3 covers 17 residues. CDR1 and CDR2 from the germline V gene are SGDLS and YYNGEE. CDR3 in amino acids: CASSERDRGDNNSPLHF. Here the CDR3 DNA reads TGTGCCAGCAGCGAGAGGGACAGGGGCGATAATAATTCACCCCTCCACTTT.

This sequence joins TRBV4-1 and TRBJ2-7, with 15 bases that match TRBD2. Germline assignment: CDR1 MGHRA and CDR2 YSYEKL. The CDR3 is made up of 16 amino acids. V lost 4 bases to trimming and J lost 2 bases; unmatched junction nucleotides: 3. The CDR3 is CASSPGTSGGTYEQYF. The CDR3 DNA is TGCGCCAGCAGCCCCGGGACTAGCGGGGGGACCTACGAGCAGTACTTC.

The J gene is TRBJ1-2, the V gene TRBV9, with TRBD1 matching 8 bases. Germline CDR1 SGDLS, CDR2 YYNGEE. J lost 7 bases, V lost 3 bases, and 11 bases had no gene match. The CDR3 has 15 amino acids. CDR3 DNA sequence: TGTGCCAGCAGCGGCTCAGGGGGCGGCTGGGGTGGCTACACCTTC. Its protein is CASSGSGGGWGGYTF.

J is TRBJ1-1 and V is TRBV5-6; D call uncertain. The CDR3 contains 11 residues. Germline values: CDR1 SGHDT, CDR2 YYEEEE. V gave up 3 bases and J gave up 7 bases, with 7 bases separating them. The CDR3 loop reads CASSSGFEAFF. The CDR3 nucleotides read TGTGCCAGCAGCTCGGGGTTTGAAGCTTTCTTT.

The gene calls are TRBV14 and TRBJ2-7; maybe TRBD2 (6 bases). V was shortened by 6 bases and J by 6 bases, with 21 bases between the two germline ends. This CDR3 comprises 15 residues. Germline V lookup: CDR1 SGHDN, CDR2 FVKESK. This CDR3 reads CASRHRDGGIFEQYF. CDR3 in DNA: TGTGCCAGCAGACATCGGGACGGGGGTATCTTCGAGCAGTACTTC.

The V gene is TRBV5-1, the J gene TRBJ1-2, with 8 bases aligning to TRBD1. The CDR3 length is 16 residues. V lost 0 bases and J lost 6; bases outside the gene matches: 10. Germline assignment: CDR1 SGHRS and CDR2 YFSETQ. DNA for the CDR3: TGCGCCAGCAGCTTGGCCGTGTCAGGGGGCGCCCATGGCTACACCTTC. Its protein product is CASSLAVSGGAHGYTF.

The J gene is TRBJ1-3, the V gene TRBV7-8; D not certain. CDR3 length: 18 amino acids. V lost 4 bases to trimming and J lost 3 bases, with 22 bases between them. From germline, CDR1 is SGHVS and CDR2 FQNEAQ. CDR3 loop: CASSSPLGRELVGNTIYF. DNA for the CDR3: TGTGCCAGCAGCTCACCCCTCGGGAGGGAGTTAGTTGGAAACACCATATATTTT.

The rearrangement uses TRBV19 and TRBJ1-1; D is uncertain. Trimming removed 1 base at V and 1 base at J, with 10 bases between. Germline assignment: CDR1 LNHDA and CDR2 SQIVND (reference sequence). The CDR3 extends over 15 amino acids. The CDR3 reads CASSIVMRGNTEAFF. The CDR3 DNA is TGTGCCAGTAGTATAGTCATGCGGGGGAACACTGAAGCTTTCTTT.

Written as DNA, the CDR3 is TGTGCCAGCAGTGAAGTTTGGAGGGGAGACAACACCATATATTTT. Translation gives CASSEVWRGDNTIYF. The rearrangement uses TRBV6-1 and TRBJ1-3; possibly TRBD1 for D (5 bases). This CDR3 spans 15 amino acids. With 1 base removed from V and 7 bases from J, the gap between germline ends came to 14 bases. Germline CDR1 MNHNS, CDR2 SASEGT.

In the case of this clone: The identical CDR3 is also encoded by other nucleotide sequences in the sample. The chain links TRBV3-1 (or the pseudogene TRBV3-2) to TRBJ1-4, with TRBD1 matching over 11 bases. Trimming removed 4 bases from V and 7 bases from J; junction bases left unmatched: 2. Germline CDR1 LGHDT, CDR2 YNNKEL (reference sequence). This CDR3 has 14 residues. CDR3 protein: CASSLGQGGEKLFF. CDR3 nucleotide sequence: TGTGCCAGCAGCCTGGGACAGGGGGGTGAAAAACTGTTTTTT.

V gene TRBV7-2 combines with J gene TRBJ1-6; D remains unclear. Trimming pared 1 base from V and 7 bases from J, leaving 11 bases between. Looked up from germline, CDR1 is SGHTA and CDR2 is FQGNSA. The CDR3 sequence is 15 residues long. The CDR3, as DNA: TGTGCCAGCAGCTTAGTGAGGGTACAGAATTCACCCCTCCACTTT. Residues: CASSLVRVQNSPLHF.

This chain links TRBV24-1 with TRBJ2-7, with a tentative D call TRBD2 (5 bases). The V gene lost 3 bases and the J gene lost 2 bases, with 7 bases spanning the gap. CDR1 KGHDR and CDR2 SFDVKD come from the germline V gene. This CDR3 has 13 residues. In DNA form, the CDR3 reads TGTGCCACCAGTGATACCGGGACCTACGAGCAGTACTTC. It translates to CATSDTGTYEQYF.

This chain connects TRBV5-1 to TRBJ2-2; 12 nucleotides align to TRBD2. Looked up from germline, CDR1 is SGHRS and CDR2 is YFSETQ. Germline trimming cut 3 bases from V and 6 bases from J; bases unmatched to any gene: 18. The CDR3 length is 20 residues. CDR3 region: CASSSPTGVGRLAGAGELFF. CDR3 coding DNA: TGCGCCAGCAGCTCGCCGACAGGGGTCGGGAGACTAGCGGGAGCCGGGGAGCTGTTTTTT.

The rearrangement uses TRBV5-1 and TRBJ1-2; possibly TRBD1 for D (5 bases). The CDR3 covers 14 residues. The V gene lost 3 bases and the J gene lost 4 bases, with 13 bases spanning the gap. Per germline, CDR1 SGHRS and CDR2 YFSETQ. CDR3 in amino acids: CASSSTEKAYGYTF. In DNA, the CDR3 is TGCGCCAGCAGCTCGACAGAAAAGGCCTATGGCTACACCTTC.

The chain joins TRBV27 to TRBJ1-2; D possibly corresponds to TRBD1 (6 bases). From germline, CDR1 is MNHEY and CDR2 SMNVEV (reference sequence). The length of the CDR3 is 13 residues. The V and J ends lost 3 bases and 8 bases respectively, with 13 bases between them. CDR3 residues: CASSLSGAGGYTF. CDR3 DNA: TGTGCCAGCAGTTTGTCAGGGGCCGGAGGCTACACCTTC.

This chain uses TRBV7-9 with TRBJ1-2; TRBD1 matches 9 bases. V gave up 5 bases and J gave up 4 bases; unmatched junction bases: 11. Looked up from germline, CDR1 is SEHNR and CDR2 is FQNEAQ (reference sequence). This CDR3 region has 16 residues. DNA for the CDR3: TGTGCCAGCAGCCCCGACCGGGACAGGGAAATCTATGGCTACACCTTC. Its translation is CASSPDRDREIYGYTF.

This chain joins TRBV18 and TRBJ1-4; 9 bases fit TRBD1. Per the germline V gene, CDR1 is KGHSH and CDR2 is LQKENI. Trimming removed 3 bases from V and 3 bases from J; junction bases left unmatched: 8. This CDR3 comprises 17 residues. The CDR3, as DNA: TGTGCCAGCTCACCTCCGGACAGGGGAGGCCCTAATGAAAAACTGTTTTTT. This sequence encodes CASSPPDRGGPNEKLFF. The variable domain in full, completed from reference TRBV18 and TRBJ1-4, reads NAGVMQNPRHLVRRRGQEARLRCSPMKGHSHVYWYRQLPEEGLKFMVYLQKENIIDESGMPKERFSAEFPKEGPSILRIQQVVRGDSAAYFCASSPPDRGGPNEKLFFGSGTQLSVL.

V and J are TRBV20-1 and TRBJ1-4; D not certain. The CDR3 is made up of 11 amino acids. Germline loops: CDR1 DFQATT, CDR2 SNEGSKA (reference sequence). Deletions cut 6 bases from V and 5 bases from J, with 7 bases between. The CDR3 DNA sequence: TGCAGTGCCGCTAAGAATGAAAAACTGTTTTTT. Translating it yields CSAAKNEKLFF.

The chain uses TRBV18 and TRBJ1-1; the D is unclear. There are 15 residues in the CDR3. The V gene lost 0 bases and the J gene lost 1 base, with 9 bases spanning the gap. Germline CDR1 and CDR2: KGHSH and LQKENI. The CDR3: CASSPPPAGNTEAFF. CDR3 sequence (DNA): TGTGCCAGCTCACCACCGCCCGCCGGGAACACTGAAGCTTTCTTT.

V and J are TRBV7-3 and TRBJ1-2; the match to TRBD1 covers 9 bases. Losses at the gene ends were 5 bases for V and 5 bases for J; bases not matched to a gene: 15. The germline CDR1 and CDR2 sequences are SGHTA and FQGTGA. The CDR3 is 17 residues long. The CDR3: CASSRAGTGRLDYGYTF. The CDR3 nucleotides read TGTGCCAGCAGCCGTGCGGGGACAGGGCGGCTCGATTATGGCTACACCTTC.

The V gene is TRBV4-3, the J gene TRBJ2-1, with TRBD2 matching 9 bases. After removal of 1 base from V and 6 bases from J, the junction contained 7 bases not matched to a gene. Germline assignment: CDR1 LGHNA and CDR2 YSLEER. CDR3 length: 16 residues. The CDR3 protein is CASSQGASGAINEQFF. The CDR3 region has the DNA TGCGCCAGCAGCCAAGGGGCTAGCGGGGCGATCAATGAGCAGTTCTTC.